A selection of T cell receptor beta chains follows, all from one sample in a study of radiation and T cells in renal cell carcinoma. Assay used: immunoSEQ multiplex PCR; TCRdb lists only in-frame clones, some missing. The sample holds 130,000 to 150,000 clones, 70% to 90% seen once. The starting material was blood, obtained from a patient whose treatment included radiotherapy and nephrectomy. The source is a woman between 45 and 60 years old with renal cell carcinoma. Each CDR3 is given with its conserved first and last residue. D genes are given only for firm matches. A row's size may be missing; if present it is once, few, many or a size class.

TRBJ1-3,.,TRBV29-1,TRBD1,TGCAGCGTCATGGACAGGGGTGACACCATATATTTT,CSVMDRGDTIYF
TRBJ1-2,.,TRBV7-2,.,TGTGCCAGCAGCTTGGCATATGACGGAGGACTCTATGGCTACACCTTC,CASSLAYDGGLYGYTF
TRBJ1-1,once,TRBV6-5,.,TGTGCCAGCAGTTACAGAGGGGGCACTGAAGCTTTCTTT,CASSYRGGTEAFF
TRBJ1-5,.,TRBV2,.,TGTGCCAGCAGTGGACAGGCTGGCAATCAGCCCCAGCATTTT,CASSGQAGNQPQHF
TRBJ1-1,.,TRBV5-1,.,TGCGCCAGCAGCTTGTTGGGGGCCTCGAACACTGAAGCTTTCTTT,CASSLLGASNTEAFF
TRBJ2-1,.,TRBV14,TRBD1,TGTGCCAGCAGCTCCCGGGACAGGTTATCTCTCAGGGGTTACAATGAGCAGTTCTTC,CASSSRDRLSLRGYNEQFF
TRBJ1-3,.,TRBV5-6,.,TGTGCCAGCAGCTTGTTTAGCGTAAACACCATATATTTT,CASSLFSVNTIYF
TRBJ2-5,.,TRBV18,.,TGTGCCAGCTCACCAAGCCAGGGCCAAGAGACCCAGTACTTC,CASSPSQGQETQYF
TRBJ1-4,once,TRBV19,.,TGTGCCAGTAGTATAGAAGACGGGGCAACTAATGAAAAACTGTTTTTT,CASSIEDGATNEKLFF
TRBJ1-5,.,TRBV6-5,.,TGTGCCAGCAGTTACGCTACGGGGACGCCCCAGCATTTT,CASSYATGTPQHF
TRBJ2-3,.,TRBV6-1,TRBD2,TGTGCCAGCAGTGTTGCTAGCGGGGATGGGGATACGCAGTATTTT,CASSVASGDGDTQYF
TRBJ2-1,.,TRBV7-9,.,TGTGCCAGCAGCCCGGGGTCTGATGAGCAGTTCTTC,CASSPGSDEQFF
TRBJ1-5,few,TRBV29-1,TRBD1,TGCAGCGTTGGGGGACAGGGGGCAGGACAGCCCCAGCATTTT,CSVGGQGAGQPQHF
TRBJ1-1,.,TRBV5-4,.,TGTGCCAGCAGCTTGGCCAGGGGCGGAAGGGACACTGAAGCTTTCTTT,CASSLARGGRDTEAFF
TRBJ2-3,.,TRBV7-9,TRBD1,TGTGCCAGCAGCTTAAGGCAGGGGGTTAACACAGATACGCAGTATTTT,CASSLRQGVNTDTQYF
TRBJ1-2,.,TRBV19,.,TGTGCCAGTAGTATAGTGAGCAGCCCCTATGGCTACACCTTC,CASSIVSSPYGYTF
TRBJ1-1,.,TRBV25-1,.,TGTGCCAGCAGGGGGATAGGCAGATCGAACACTGAAGCTTTCTTT,CASRGIGRSNTEAFF
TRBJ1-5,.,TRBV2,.,TGTGCCAGCAATTGGCAGGGCGATCAGCCCCAGCATTTT,CASNWQGDQPQHF
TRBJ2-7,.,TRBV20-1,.,TGCAGTGCCAGGACGGTCCGCGAGCAGTACTTC,CSARTVREQYF
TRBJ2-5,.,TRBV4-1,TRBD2,TGCGCCAGCAGCCAAGAATGGCTCGAGCGGGGGGGCCAAGAGACCCAGTACTTC,CASSQEWLERGGQETQYF
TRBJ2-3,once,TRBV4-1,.,TGCGCCAGCAGCCATAGCCCCTCCGCCGCGGATACGCAGTATTTT,CASSHSPSAADTQYF
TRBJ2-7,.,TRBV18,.,TGTGCCAGCTCACTCCGGGGCCAGAACGAGCAGTACTTC,CASSLRGQNEQYF
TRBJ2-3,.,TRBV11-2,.,TGTGCCAGCAGCTTCACGGGTGCATCTAGCACAGATACGCAGTATTTT,CASSFTGASSTDTQYF
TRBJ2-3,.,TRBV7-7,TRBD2,TGTGCTAGCAGCCAAGTGTCTAGCGGGGGCACAGATACGCAGTATTTT,CASSQVSSGGTDTQYF
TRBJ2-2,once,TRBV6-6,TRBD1,TGTGCCAGCAGTTACGGGACAGGGACCGGGGAGCTGTTTTTT,CASSYGTGTGELFF
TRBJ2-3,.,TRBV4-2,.,TGTGCCAGCAGCCAATCCTCACAGGTTCTAACTAGCACAGATACGCAGTATTTT,CASSQSSQVLTSTDTQYF
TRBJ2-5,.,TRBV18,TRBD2,TGTGCCAGCTCACCCGGGGCACCTAGCGGGGGCCAAGAGACCCAGTACTTC,CASSPGAPSGGQETQYF
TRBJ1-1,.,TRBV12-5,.,TGTGCTAGTGGTTTCCTCGAACGGGAGGATAGTGAAGCTTTCTTT,CASGFLEREDSEAFF
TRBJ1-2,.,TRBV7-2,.,TGTGCCAGCAGCCCCGAGTTCCGAATAAACTATGGCTACACCTTC,CASSPEFRINYGYTF
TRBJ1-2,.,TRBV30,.,TGTGCCTGGAGTGATAACTATGGCTACACCTTC,CAWSDNYGYTF
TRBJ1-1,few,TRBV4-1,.,TGCGCCAGCAGCCACTATTCAGGGCTTACTGAAGCTTTCTTT,CASSHYSGLTEAFF
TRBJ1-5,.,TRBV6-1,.,TGTGCCAGCAGTGGAGCCCCCGGTAGTGCAGATGGACAGCCCCAGCATTTT,CASSGAPGSADGQPQHF
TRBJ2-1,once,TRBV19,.,TGTGCCACCCCACAGAGAGACAGGAGATTCTTC,CATPQRDRRFF
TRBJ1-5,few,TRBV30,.,TGTGCCTGGGGTACAGGTTTGGATCAGCCCCAGCATTTT,CAWGTGLDQPQHF
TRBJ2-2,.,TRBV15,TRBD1,TGTGCCACCACAAGGGACAGAGCGAACACCGGGGAGCTGTTTTTT,CATTRDRANTGELFF